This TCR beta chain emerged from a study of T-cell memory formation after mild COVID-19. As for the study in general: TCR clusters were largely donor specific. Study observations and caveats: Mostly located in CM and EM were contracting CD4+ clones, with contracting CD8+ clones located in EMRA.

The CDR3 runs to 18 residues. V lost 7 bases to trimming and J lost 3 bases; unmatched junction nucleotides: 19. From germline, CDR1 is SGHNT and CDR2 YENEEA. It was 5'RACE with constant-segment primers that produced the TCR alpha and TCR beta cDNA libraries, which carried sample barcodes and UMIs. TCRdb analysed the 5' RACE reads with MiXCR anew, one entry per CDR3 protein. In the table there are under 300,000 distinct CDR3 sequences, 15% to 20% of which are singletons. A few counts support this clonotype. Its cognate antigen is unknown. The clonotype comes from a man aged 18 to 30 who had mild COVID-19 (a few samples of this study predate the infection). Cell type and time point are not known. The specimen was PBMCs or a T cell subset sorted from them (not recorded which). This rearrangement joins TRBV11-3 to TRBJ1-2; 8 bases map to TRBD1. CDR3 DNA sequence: TGTGCCAGCATGCGACTGGGACAGGCCCCCCGGTGGTACTATGGCTACACCTTC. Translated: CASMRLGQAPRWYYGYTF.